The 25 T cell receptor beta chains listed next were all sequenced from one sample in a study of T cell responses to AZD1222 COVID-19 vaccine. Generated by immunoSEQ multiplex PCR, the TCRdb table keeps only in-frame clones and is missing some. The table includes roughly 48,000 clones, roughly 90% detected once. This specimen was peripheral blood, taken 28 days after the second AZD1222 dose. The receptors stem from an adult who received the AZD1222 COVID-19 vaccine.

This clone occurred once. V gene TRBV4-1 combines with J gene TRBJ2-7; 9 nucleotides agree with TRBD1. This CDR3 region has 15 residues. CDR1 is MGHRA and CDR2 is YSYEKL in the germline V gene. V was pared by 5 bases and J by 3 bases, with 8 bases of the junction left unmatched. CDR3 amino acids: CASSARGTGNYEQYF. CDR3 DNA sequence: TGCGCCAGCAGCGCTCGCGGGACAGGGAACTACGAGCAGTACTTC.

The V call is TRBV15, the J call TRBJ2-7; 9 bases are shared with TRBD1. The length of the CDR3 is 16 residues. CDR1 is LNHNV, CDR2 YYDKDF, per germline (reference sequence). V lost 0 bases and J lost 6; bases outside the gene matches: 9. CDR3 region: CATSRDRTGAWVEQYF. The CDR3 DNA follows: TGTGCCACCAGCAGAGATCGGACAGGGGCTTGGGTCGAGCAGTACTTC.

This chain uses TRBV11-2 with TRBJ1-4, with a weak D call TRBD1 (6 bases). V was pared by 0 bases and J by 0 bases, with 17 bases between. CDR1 is SGHAT, CDR2 FQNNGV, per germline. The CDR3 has 19 residues. In DNA form, the CDR3 reads TGTGCCAGCAGCTTAGATCTCCCAGGGGTTTTTGCAACTAATGAAAAACTGTTTTTT. This encodes CASSLDLPGVFATNEKLFF.

The rearrangement links TRBV19 to TRBJ2-2; tentatively, D is TRBD1 (5 bases). The CDR3 length is 14 residues. Deletions cut 1 base from V and 6 bases from J, with 9 bases between. In germline, CDR1 is LNHDA, CDR2 SQIVND (reference sequence). The CDR3 spells CASSIVDSPGELFF. The CDR3 DNA reads TGTGCCAGTAGTATAGTCGACAGCCCCGGGGAGCTGTTTTTT. Full variable domain (outside the CDR3, taken from reference TRBV19 and TRBJ2-2): DGGITQSPKYLFRKEGQNVTLSCEQNLNHDAMYWYRQDPGQGLRLIYYSQIVNDFQKGDIAEGYSVSREKKESFPLTVTSAQKNPTAFYLCASSIVDSPGELFFGEGSRLTVL.

The J gene is TRBJ2-3, the V gene TRBV12-3 or TRBV12-4; perhaps TRBD2 as D (5 bases). V lost 5 bases to trimming and J lost 7 bases, with 10 bases between them. The CDR3 loop spans 12 amino acids. The CDR3 sequence is CASSRETNTQYF. The CDR3 nucleotides are TGTGCCAGCAGTCGAGAGACTAATACGCAGTATTTT.

The V gene is TRBV7-3, the J gene TRBJ2-3; D gene uncertain. From germline, CDR1 is SGHTA and CDR2 FQGTGA. There are 13 residues in the CDR3. The V gene lost 3 bases and the J gene lost 1 base, with 5 bases spanning the gap. The CDR3 reads CASSFGGTDTQYF. For the CDR3, the DNA is TGTGCCAGCAGCTTTGGGGGCACAGATACGCAGTATTTT.

This chain connects TRBV11-2 to TRBJ2-7; a weak D match, TRBD2 (6 bases). The CDR3 sequence is 15 residues long. Germline loops: CDR1 SGHAT, CDR2 FQNNGV. V lost 1 base, J lost 6 bases, and 16 bases lay in between. The CDR3 loop is CASSLGPGAWFEQYF. The CDR3 nucleotides are TGTGCCAGCAGCTTAGGGCCGGGAGCTTGGTTCGAGCAGTACTTC.

The genes are TRBV6-2 or TRBV6-3 and TRBJ1-1; no clear D gene. CDR3 size: 15 residues. V lost 0 bases, J lost 0 bases, and 8 bases lay in between. CDR1 is MNHEY, CDR2 SVGEGT, per germline. The CDR3 DNA reads as TGTGCCAGCAGTTACTCGATACGTATGAACACTGAAGCTTTCTTT. Protein product: CASSYSIRMNTEAFF.

V usage is TRBV11-2 and J usage is TRBJ1-2; D might be TRBD1 (5 bases). V was pared by 1 base and J by 5 bases, with 8 bases between. The CDR3 runs 13 residues. Germline V gene lookup returns CDR1 SGHAT and CDR2 FQNNGV. CDR3 protein: CASSLGQRYGYTF. CDR3 nucleotides: TGTGCCAGCAGCTTAGGACAGCGGTATGGCTACACCTTC.

This chain joins TRBV5-6 and TRBJ1-2; D is ambiguous. V was trimmed by 3 bases and J by 4 bases, leaving 13 bases between them. This CDR3 contains 14 residues. Germline assignment: CDR1 SGHDT and CDR2 YYEEEE. In nucleotides, the CDR3 is TGTGCCAGCAGCTACAGTTCCTGGGGCTATGGCTACACCTTC. Encoded protein: CASSYSSWGYGYTF.

The V and J genes are TRBV5-4 and TRBJ2-3; 8 bases line up with TRBD2. The CDR3 contains 15 residues. Germline V gene lookup returns CDR1 SGHNT and CDR2 YYREEE (reference sequence). Trimming removed 3 bases from V and 5 bases from J; junction bases left unmatched: 8. The CDR3 DNA reads as TGTGCCAGCAGCTCGACGGGGGGGTACGGAGATACGCAGTATTTT. It translates to CASSSTGGYGDTQYF.

The V and J genes are TRBV19 and TRBJ2-5; 9 bases match TRBD2. CDR1 LNHDA and CDR2 SQIVND come from the germline V gene (reference sequence). There are 16 residues in the CDR3. After removal of 1 base from V and 5 bases from J, the junction contained 8 bases not matched to a gene. The CDR3 is CASSIGQLAGRETQYF. CDR3 coding DNA: TGTGCCAGTAGTATAGGTCAACTAGCGGGTCGGGAGACCCAGTACTTC.

This chain joins TRBV5-4 and TRBJ2-2, with no clear D. There are 13 residues in the CDR3. Trimming left V 2 bases short and J 6 bases short, with 8 bases between. CDR1 SGHNT and CDR2 YYREEE come from the germline V gene (reference sequence). CDR3 sequence (DNA): TGTGCCAGCAGCTTCTCGGGCTCCGGGGAGCTGTTTTTT. Translated: CASSFSGSGELFF.

This clone showed up just a few times. The chain uses TRBV6-2 or TRBV6-3 and TRBJ2-7; a possible D gene is TRBD2 (5 bases). The CDR3 spans 15 residues. CDR1 is MNHEY and CDR2 is SVGEGT in the germline V gene. V lost 6 bases, J lost 1 base, and 16 bases lay in between. CDR3 protein: CASSPQWRVSYEQYF. The CDR3, as DNA: TGTGCCAGCAGCCCTCAATGGCGGGTTTCCTACGAGCAGTACTTC.

This chain connects TRBV11-2 to TRBJ2-3, with D possibly being TRBD1 or TRBD2 (5 bases each). The germline V and J ends were trimmed by 2 bases and 7 bases, with 19 bases remaining between them. The CDR3 contains 16 residues. The germline gives CDR1 SGHAT, CDR2 FQNNGV. For the CDR3, the DNA is TGTGCCAGCAGCTTATCCGGGGCCAGCCTTGGCCATACGCAGTATTTT. Amino acid sequence: CASSLSGASLGHTQYF.

V is TRBV5-1 and J is TRBJ1-6; D is ambiguous. The V end lost 4 bases, the J end lost 6 bases, and 8 bases lay between the germline ends. The germline CDR1 and CDR2 sequences are SGHRS and YFSETQ. This CDR3 spans 13 amino acids. CDR3 in DNA: TGCGCCAGCAGCCTGGGTCCTAATTCACCCCTCCACTTT. Amino acid sequence: CASSLGPNSPLHF.

This rearrangement joins TRBV7-9 to TRBJ2-4; D may correspond to TRBD1 or TRBD2 (6 bases each). Germline V gene lookup returns CDR1 SEHNR and CDR2 FQNEAQ (reference sequence). The CDR3 runs 14 residues. V gave up 5 bases and J gave up 9 bases, with 17 bases separating them. Written as DNA, the CDR3 is TGTGCCAGCAGCGCCCTAGAGGGGGGAGCCATTCAGTACTTC. This sequence encodes CASSALEGGAIQYF.

The chain combines TRBV6-4 with TRBJ2-2; D call uncertain. The CDR3 is made up of 14 amino acids. Germline CDR1 and CDR2: MRHNA and SNTAGT. V was pared by 0 bases and J by 0 bases, with 2 bases between. CDR3 region: CASSDSTNTGELFF. The CDR3 DNA reads TGTGCCAGCAGTGACTCCACGAACACCGGGGAGCTGTTTTTT.

The gene calls are TRBV28 and TRBJ2-7; D not certain. The ends were cut back, 7 bases at V and 1 base at J, with 17 bases in the middle. Germline CDR1 reads MDHEN; CDR2 reads SYDVKM. This CDR3 spans 15 amino acids. The CDR3 protein is CASTPAIGKSYEQYF. CDR3 in DNA: TGTGCCAGCACCCCAGCCATCGGAAAGTCCTACGAGCAGTACTTC. Filled out from reference TRBV28 and TRBJ2-7, the complete variable domain reads DVKVTQSSRYLVKRTGEKVFLECVQDMDHENMFWYRQDPGLGLRLIYFSYDVKMKEKGDIPEGYSVSREKKERFSLILESASTNQTSMYLCASTPAIGKSYEQYFGPGTRLTVT.

The J gene is TRBJ2-7, the V gene TRBV6-2 or TRBV6-3, with 8 bases aligning to TRBD1. The CDR3 covers 16 residues. Germline trimming cut 6 bases from V and 0 bases from J; bases unmatched to any gene: 10. Germline CDR1 reads MNHEY; CDR2 reads SVGEGT. This CDR3 is CASSPGTGTFSYEQYF. DNA of the CDR3: TGTGCCAGCAGCCCCGGGACAGGCACCTTCTCCTACGAGCAGTACTTC.

The table lists this clone with a count of one. The chain recombines TRBV24-1 with TRBJ1-4; no clear D. CDR3 size: 15 residues. Germline-derived CDR1 and CDR2 are KGHDR and SFDVKD. V dropped 4 bases and J dropped 8 bases, with 16 bases sitting between them. The CDR3 spells CATSDSDALGEKLFF. The CDR3 DNA reads as TGTGCCACCAGTGACTCGGACGCCCTGGGGGAAAAACTGTTTTTT.

The gene calls are TRBV19 and TRBJ1-2; unclear D gene. Trimming took 0 bases from V and 6 from J, leaving 17 bases between them. The germline V gene has CDR1 LNHDA and CDR2 SQIVND (reference sequence). CDR3 length: 16 residues. CDR3 in DNA: TGTGCCAGTAGTATAGATCTTCGGAGCACGACTAATGGCTACACCTTC. It translates to CASSIDLRSTTNGYTF.

V and J are TRBV7-2 and TRBJ2-7, with 7 bases lining up with TRBD1. Germline V gives CDR1 SGHTA, CDR2 FQGNSA. The CDR3 runs to 17 residues. Unmatched junction bases numbered 15, after V lost 2 bases and J lost 5 bases. For the CDR3, the DNA is TGTGCCAGCAGCTTACGGAGGTCAGGGGGTGACCGCCACGAGCAGTACTTC. This encodes CASSLRRSGGDRHEQYF.

The gene calls are TRBV10-3 and TRBJ1-5; TRBD1 might be the D (5 bases). The V and J ends lost 2 bases and 1 base respectively, with 9 bases between them. The CDR3 contains 15 residues. CDR1 and CDR2 from the germline V gene are ENHRY and SYGVKD. In nucleotides, the CDR3 is TGTGCCATCAGTGAGCAGGGCGGGAGCAATCAGCCCCAGCATTTT. Translation: CAISEQGGSNQPQHF.

This chain links TRBV3-1 (or the pseudogene TRBV3-2) with TRBJ2-3, with TRBD2 matching 8 bases. The CDR3 contains 16 residues. Trimming at V came to 1 base and at J to 5 bases, leaving 8 bases not matched to a gene. Germline CDR1 is LGHDT and CDR2 is YNNKEL (reference sequence). Here the CDR3 reads CASSQGASGGRDTQYF. CDR3 DNA sequence: TGTGCCAGCAGCCAAGGCGCGTCGGGGGGGCGAGATACGCAGTATTTT.